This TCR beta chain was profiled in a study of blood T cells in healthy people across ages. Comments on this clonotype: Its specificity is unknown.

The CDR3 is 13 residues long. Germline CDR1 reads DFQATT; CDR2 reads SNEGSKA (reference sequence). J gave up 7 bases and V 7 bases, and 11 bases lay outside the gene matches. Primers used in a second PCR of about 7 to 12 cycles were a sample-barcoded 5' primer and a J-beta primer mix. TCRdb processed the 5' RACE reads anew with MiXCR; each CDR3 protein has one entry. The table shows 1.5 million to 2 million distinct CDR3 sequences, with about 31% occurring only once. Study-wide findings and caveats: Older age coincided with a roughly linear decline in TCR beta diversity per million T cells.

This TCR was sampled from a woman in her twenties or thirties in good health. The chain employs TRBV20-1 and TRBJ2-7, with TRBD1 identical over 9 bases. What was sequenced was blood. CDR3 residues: CSGTGQGVGEQYF. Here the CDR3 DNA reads TGCAGTGGAACGGGACAGGGAGTTGGAGAGCAGTACTTC.